Each of the 6 T cell receptor beta chains below was sequenced from the same sample in a study of technical replicates of blood from a handful of donors. Sequenced by immunoSEQ multiplex PCR; TCRdb stores in-frame clones only, minus some. The table includes about 74,000 clones, approximately 75% detected once. Sequences were obtained from PBMCs. The receptors were gathered from a human donor in good health. Some clones in this sample may be carry-over from other donors' samples.

This clone was detected once. The chain couples TRBV6-1 to TRBJ2-3, with TRBD2 matching over 7 bases. This CDR3 contains 15 residues. The junction had 7 bases not matched to a gene; V was cut back by 3 bases and J by 4 bases. Germline CDR1 is MNHNS and CDR2 is SASEGT. This CDR3 is CASSDSSGGADTQYF. In nucleotides, the CDR3 is TGTGCCAGCAGTGACTCGAGTGGGGGGGCAGATACGCAGTATTTT.

The rearrangement joins TRBV10-3 to TRBJ2-3; 10 bases map to TRBD2. V shed 6 bases and J 1 base; nucleotides not matched to a gene: 4. The CDR3 is 15 amino acids. Per the germline V gene, CDR1 is ENHRY and CDR2 is SYGVKD. The CDR3 protein is CAISRGTSGTDTQYF. For the CDR3, the DNA is TGTGCCATCAGCCGAGGGACTAGCGGCACAGATACGCAGTATTTT.

The sample holds one count of this clone. This chain connects TRBV6-1 to TRBJ1-1; D is undetermined. The ends were cut back, 10 bases at V and 0 bases at J, with 12 bases in the middle. This CDR3 contains 13 residues. Germline CDR1 is MNHNS and CDR2 is SASEGT. CDR3 nucleotide sequence: TGTGCCACCCTCCGGGAATTGAACACTGAAGCTTTCTTT. It translates to CATLRELNTEAFF.

The V call is TRBV9, the J call TRBJ1-1; D may be TRBD1 (6 bases). V lost 3 bases and J lost 1, with 13 bases in between. Per the germline V gene, CDR1 is SGDLS and CDR2 is YYNGEE. The CDR3 contains 15 residues. For the CDR3, the DNA is TGTGCCAGCAGCGAGTCGGGACAAGCGAACACTGAAGCTTTCTTT. Its translation: CASSESGQANTEAFF.

This clone was seen only a few times. The rearrangement joins TRBV14 to TRBJ1-2; D unclear. The CDR3 has 15 amino acids. CDR1 SGHDN and CDR2 FVKESK come from the germline V gene. V was cut by 1 base and J by 5 bases, with 14 bases left in between. This CDR3 reads CASSQGFGVRYGYTF. For the CDR3, the DNA is TGTGCCAGCAGCCAAGGGTTCGGGGTCCGGTATGGCTACACCTTC.

This chain uses TRBV4-3 with TRBJ1-6; D unresolved. Trimming left V 0 bases short and J 9 bases short, with 9 bases between. The CDR3 is 14 amino acids. Germline lookup yields CDR1 LGHNA and CDR2 YSLEER. The CDR3 coding sequence is TGCGCCAGCAGCCAAGACAATTCGGGTTCACCCCTCCACTTT. Translating it yields CASSQDNSGSPLHF.